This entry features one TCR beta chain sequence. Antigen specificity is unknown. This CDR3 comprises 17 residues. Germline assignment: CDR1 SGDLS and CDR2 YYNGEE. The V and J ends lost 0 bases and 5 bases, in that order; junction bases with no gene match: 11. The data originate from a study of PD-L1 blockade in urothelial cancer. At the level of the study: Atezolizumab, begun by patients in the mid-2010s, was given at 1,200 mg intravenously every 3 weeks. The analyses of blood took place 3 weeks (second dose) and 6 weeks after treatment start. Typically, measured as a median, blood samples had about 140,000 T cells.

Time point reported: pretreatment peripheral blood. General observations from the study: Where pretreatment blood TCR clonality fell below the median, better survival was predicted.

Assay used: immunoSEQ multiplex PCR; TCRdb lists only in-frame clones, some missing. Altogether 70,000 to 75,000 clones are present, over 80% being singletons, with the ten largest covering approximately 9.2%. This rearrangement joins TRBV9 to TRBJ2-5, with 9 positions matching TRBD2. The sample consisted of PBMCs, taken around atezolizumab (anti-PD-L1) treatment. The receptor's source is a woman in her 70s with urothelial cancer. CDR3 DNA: TGTGCCAGCAGCGTAGGGAGGGGAGCGGGGGGTTTGGAGACCCAGTACTTC. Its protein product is CASSVGRGAGGLETQYF.